The source of this T cell receptor (beta chain) is a study of beta chain features in type 1 diabetes. As concerns this clone: Its antigen is not known.

What was sequenced were expressed TCRB transcripts, since all of the isolated RNA had been reverse transcribed. Using immunoSEQ multiplex PCR, the repertoire was profiled, and TCRdb retains in-frame clones only, with some absent. Of about 210,000 clones in the sample, 9.5% to 13% were seen once. Findings and caveats of the study: When Type 1 diabetes patients were examined, their TCRB CDR3s proved moderately but significantly shorter in all four CD4+ subsets. PCR might show a preference for shorter templates, equally across patients and controls.

V lost 6 bases to trimming and J lost 5 bases; unmatched junction nucleotides: 5. Germline V CDR1 and CDR2: SQVTM, ANQGSEA. The CDR3 loop spans 12 amino acids. Material for sequencing was central memory CD4+ T cells from blood. This clonotype was sampled from a man in his late teens or twenties in good health. The chain is built from TRBV29-1 and TRBJ2-5; 8 nucleotides agree with TRBD1. CDR3 sequence reads: CSVATGGETQYF. CDR3 coding DNA: TGCAGCGTAGCCACAGGGGGGGAGACCCAGTACTTC.